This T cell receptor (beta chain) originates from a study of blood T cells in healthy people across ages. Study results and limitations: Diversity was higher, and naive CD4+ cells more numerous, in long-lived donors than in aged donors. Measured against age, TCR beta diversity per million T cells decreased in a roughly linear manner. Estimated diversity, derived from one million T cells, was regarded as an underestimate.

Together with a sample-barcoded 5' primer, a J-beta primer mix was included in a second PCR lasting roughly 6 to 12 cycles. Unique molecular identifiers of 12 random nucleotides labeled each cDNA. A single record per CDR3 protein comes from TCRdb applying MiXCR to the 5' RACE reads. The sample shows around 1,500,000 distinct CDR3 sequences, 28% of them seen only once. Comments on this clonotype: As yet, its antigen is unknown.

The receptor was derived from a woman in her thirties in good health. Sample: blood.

The CDR3 bases are TGTGCCAGCAGCTTAGCTCCGTTTGAAGCGGCGAGGGTATATGAGCAGTTCTTC. It encodes CASSLAPFEAARVYEQFF. The V and J genes are TRBV7-6 and TRBJ2-1; D might be TRBD2 (5 bases). CDR3 size: 18 residues. Trimming took off 0 bases at V and 8 bases at J, with 23 bases between the two ends. CDR1 SGHVS and CDR2 FNYEAQ come from the germline V gene.